This T cell receptor beta chain derives from a study of technical replicates of blood from several donors. Produced via immunoSEQ multiplex PCR; TCRdb's table is partial and in-frame only. The data show about 83,000 clones, about 94% seen once. Sequenced material: T cells isolated from PBMCs. The sequence came from a human donor in good health.

CDR3: CASSLWGGNQPQHF. CDR3 nucleotides: TGTGCCAGCAGTTTATGGGGAGGGAATCAGCCCCAGCATTTT. The V and J genes are TRBV27 and TRBJ1-5; D is unclear. There are 14 residues in the CDR3. V was clipped by 1 base and J by 4 bases, with 8 bases between them. Germline lookup yields CDR1 MNHEY and CDR2 SMNVEV (reference sequence).